These T cell receptor beta chains were read from a single sample in a study of CD8 T cells in Susac syndrome. TCRdb redid the calling of the immunoSEQ multiplex PCR reads with MiXCR, one entry per CDR3 protein. In the table there are 70,000 to 75,000 distinct CDR3 sequences, 93% of which are singletons. Sequenced sample: CD4+ T cells from PBMCs. These TCRs come from a human donor with Susac syndrome. CDR3s include the opening cysteine and the closing phenylalanine or tryptophan. The D gene is left open where the match is weak. Expanded clones get a size class; other rows say once, few or many, or leave the size out.

CASSLSRTGVEQFF,TGTGCCAGCAGTTTATCTCGGACAGGGGTTGAGCAGTTCTTC,TRBV28,TRBJ2-1,-,TRBD1
CASGLYNEQFF,TGTGCCAGCGGCCTCTACAATGAGCAGTTCTTC,TRBV6-1,TRBJ2-1,few,-
CASSLGQSYNEQFF,TGCGCCAGCAGCTTGGGGCAATCCTACAATGAGCAGTTCTTC,TRBV5-1,TRBJ2-1,few,-
CSASRNEQFF,TGCAGTGCTTCAAGGAATGAGCAGTTCTTC,TRBV20-1,TRBJ2-1,-,-
CASSQVQTRQPQHF,TGTGCCAGCAGCCAAGTACAGACCCGCCAGCCCCAGCATTTT,TRBV3-1,TRBJ1-5,-,-
CASSPLGTGGAWADTQYF,TGTGCCAGCTCACCACTAGGGACAGGGGGCGCCTGGGCAGATACGCAGTATTTT,TRBV18,TRBJ2-3,once,TRBD1
CTSSQGTARNTEAFF,TGTACCAGCAGCCAGGGGACAGCGAGGAACACTGAAGCTTTCTTT,TRBV14,TRBJ1-1,-,TRBD1
CASSSRLLGGTETQYF,TGTGCCAGCAGCTCGCGTTTACTAGGGGGGACGGAGACCCAGTACTTC,TRBV7-2,TRBJ2-5,-,-
CASRPWEELREPYNEQFF,TGTGCCAGCAGGCCGTGGGAGGAACTCAGGGAACCCTACAATGAGCAGTTCTTC,TRBV6-1,TRBJ2-1,-,-
CASSQGQPDTQYF,TGTGCCAGCAGCCAGGGACAGCCAGATACGCAGTATTTT,TRBV3-1,TRBJ2-3,-,TRBD1
CASSQEKDYEQYF,TGCGCCAGCAGCCAAGAAAAGGACTACGAGCAGTACTTC,TRBV4-3,TRBJ2-7,-,-
CASSYSPITGELFF,TGTGCCAGCAGTTACTCCCCAATAACCGGGGAGCTGTTTTTT,TRBV6-2/TRBV6-3,TRBJ2-2,-,-
CASSLDRANYEQYF,TGCGCCAGCAGTTTGGACAGGGCTAACTACGAGCAGTACTTC,TRBV5-1,TRBJ2-7,-,TRBD1
CASSQVGQGALNIQYF,TGTGCCAGCAGCCAAGTAGGACAGGGAGCCTTAAACATTCAGTACTTC,TRBV3-1,TRBJ2-4,-,TRBD1
CASSLLGRAGNSPLHF,TGTGCCAGCAGCTTACTCGGCAGGGCCGGGAATTCACCCCTCCACTTT,TRBV11-2,TRBJ1-6,-,-
CATQFGGADTQYF,TGTGCCACCCAGTTCGGGGGGGCAGATACGCAGTATTTT,TRBV24-1,TRBJ2-3,-,TRBD2
CASSAVTGGYTF,TGTGCCAGCAGTGCGGTTACGGGAGGCTACACCTTC,TRBV28,TRBJ1-2,-,-
CAVAGVGQNEQFF,TGTGCCGTCGCAGGTGTCGGACAAAATGAGCAGTTCTTC,TRBV6-5,TRBJ2-1,-,-
CASRMGGALSYNEQFF,TGTGCCAGCAGAATGGGGGGGGCCCTGTCCTACAATGAGCAGTTCTTC,TRBV12-3/TRBV12-4,TRBJ2-1,-,-
CASSRLAGGYNEQFF,TGTGCCAGCAGCCGACTAGCGGGGGGTTACAATGAGCAGTTCTTC,TRBV6-2/TRBV6-3,TRBJ2-1,-,TRBD2
CASSSRPAGLESYEQYF,TGTGCCAGCAGTTCCCGCCCAGCGGGGCTAGAATCCTACGAGCAGTACTTC,TRBV12-3/TRBV12-4,TRBJ2-7,-,TRBD2
CASSEGTRFPEAFF,TGTGCCAGCAGTGAGGGAACCAGGTTTCCTGAGGCTTTCTTT,TRBV25-1,TRBJ1-1,-,-
CASRSILAPREETQYF,TGTGCCAGCAGATCTATTTTAGCGCCCCGGGAGGAGACCCAGTACTTC,TRBV6-1,TRBJ2-5,-,-
CASSSNRDEQETQYF,TGTGCCAGCAGCTCAAACCGGGACGAACAAGAGACCCAGTACTTC,TRBV7-3,TRBJ2-5,-,-
CASSQEPYNEQFF,TGCGCCAGCAGTCAAGAGCCCTACAATGAGCAGTTCTTC,TRBV23-1,TRBJ2-1,-,-
CASSPGQSHEQFF,TGTGCCAGCAGCCCGGGCCAGTCACATGAGCAGTTCTTC,TRBV4-2,TRBJ2-1,-,-
CSALKGSLAGGSYEQYF,TGCAGTGCTTTAAAGGGGTCCCTAGCGGGGGGGAGTTACGAGCAGTACTTC,TRBV20-1,TRBJ2-7,-,TRBD2
CASSFGRQPSTDTQYF,TGTGCCAGCAGCTTCGGGCGACAACCTAGCACAGATACGCAGTATTTT,TRBV7-2,TRBJ2-3,-,-
CASSQDSGGAKDTQYF,TGCGCCAGCAGCCAAGATAGCGGGGGGGCCAAAGATACGCAGTATTTT,TRBV4-3,TRBJ2-3,once,TRBD2
CASSLRQGGYTF,TGTGCCAGCAGTTTAAGACAGGGTGGCTACACCTTC,TRBV28,TRBJ1-2,once,TRBD1
CASSLGQRNTEAFF,TGTGCCAGCAGCCTGGGACAGAGGAACACTGAAGCTTTCTTT,TRBV5-4,TRBJ1-1,once,TRBD1
CASSQDGIRYSPLHF,TGTGCCAGCAGCCAAGACGGGATTAGGTATTCACCCCTCCACTTT,TRBV14,TRBJ1-6,once,-
CSATGGLGDYGYTF,TGCAGTGCTACAGGGGGCCTTGGGGACTATGGCTACACCTTC,TRBV20-1,TRBJ1-2,once,TRBD1
CSARGETVKSQPQHF,TGCAGTGCTAGAGGGGAGACAGTCAAATCTCAGCCCCAGCATTTT,TRBV20-1,TRBJ1-5,once,-
CASSEDVYSNQPQHF,TGTGCCAGCAGTGAAGACGTTTATAGCAATCAGCCCCAGCATTTT,TRBV2,TRBJ1-5,-,-
CASSEGLAGGQNEQFF,TGTGCCAGCAGTGAAGGACTAGCGGGGGGCCAGAATGAGCAGTTCTTC,TRBV6-1,TRBJ2-1,-,TRBD2
CASSIRSAGANSPLHF,TGTGCCAGTAGTATTCGATCGGCGGGCGCTAATTCACCCCTCCACTTT,TRBV19,TRBJ1-6,-,-
CASSPSGGPTDTQYF,TGTGCCAGCAGTCCAAGCGGGGGCCCCACAGATACGCAGTATTTT,TRBV12-3/TRBV12-4,TRBJ2-3,-,TRBD2
CASSQTFYEQYF,TGTGCCAGCTCCCAGACTTTCTACGAGCAGTACTTC,TRBV5-6,TRBJ2-7,-,-
CASTDPGGVNYGYTF,TGTGCCAGTACCGACCCGGGCGGCGTGAACTATGGCTACACCTTC,TRBV19,TRBJ1-2,-,-
CASSLAASGGPQETQYF,TGCGCCAGCAGCTTGGCCGCTAGCGGGGGGCCCCAAGAGACCCAGTACTTC,TRBV5-1,TRBJ2-5,-,TRBD2
CAWSVFSGGDMNEQFF,TGTGCCTGGAGTGTATTTAGCGGGGGGGACATGAATGAGCAGTTCTTC,TRBV30,TRBJ2-1,-,TRBD2
CASSIRPYGYTF,TGTGCCAGTAGTATCCGGCCATATGGCTACACCTTC,TRBV19,TRBJ1-2,-,-
CASSWTSGGARTDTQYF,TGTGCCAGCAGTTGGACTAGCGGGGGGGCCAGGACAGATACGCAGTATTTT,TRBV6-2/TRBV6-3,TRBJ2-3,-,TRBD2
CSVYRGGGYTF,TGCAGCGTTTACAGGGGCGGGGGCTACACCTTC,TRBV29-1,TRBJ1-2,-,TRBD1
CASSQFSFSYEQYF,TGTGCCAGCAGCCAATTTTCGTTCTCCTACGAGCAGTACTTC,TRBV3-1,TRBJ2-7,-,-
CASSEGGGGGPRETQYF,TGTGCCAGCAGTGAAGGAGGCGGGGGAGGACCACGGGAGACCCAGTACTTC,TRBV2,TRBJ2-5,-,TRBD2
CASSIGGRQETQYF,TGTGCCAGTAGTATAGGGGGAAGACAAGAGACCCAGTACTTC,TRBV19,TRBJ2-5,-,-
CASSYSAGTGHNSPLHF,TGTGCCAGCAGTTACTCGGCCGGGACAGGGCATAATTCACCCCTCCACTTT,TRBV6-5,TRBJ1-6,-,TRBD1
CASSLLNVAKNIQYF,TGTGCCAGTAGTCTATTAAACGTAGCCAAAAACATTCAGTACTTC,TRBV19,TRBJ2-4,-,-
CASSYWDRGYEQYF,TGTGCCAGCAGTTACTGGGACAGGGGTTACGAGCAGTACTTC,TRBV6-2/TRBV6-3,TRBJ2-7,once,TRBD1
CASSKTGSSEQYF,TGTGCCAGCAGTAAGACAGGGAGCTCCGAGCAGTACTTC,TRBV6-1,TRBJ2-7,few,TRBD1
CASSRDWASTGELFF,TGTGCCAGCAGCCGGGACTGGGCGAGCACCGGGGAGCTGTTTTTT,TRBV7-2,TRBJ2-2,-,-
CATRPGTVLSGANVLTF,TGTGCCACCCGGCCCGGGACAGTCCTTTCTGGGGCCAACGTCCTGACTTTC,TRBV15,TRBJ2-6,once,TRBD1
CASSSPGQGSEDTQYF,TGTGCCAGCAGTTCCCCGGGACAGGGGAGTGAGGATACGCAGTATTTT,TRBV28,TRBJ2-3,once,TRBD1
CASSGGVETQYF,TGTGCCAGCAGTGGGGGAGTGGAGACCCAGTACTTC,TRBV6-6,TRBJ2-5,-,-
CASSLGVGRGSTDTQYF,TGTGCCAGCAGCTTAGGGGTTGGCAGGGGGAGCACAGATACGCAGTATTTT,TRBV7-2,TRBJ2-3,once,TRBD1
CASTRLRWGQPQHF,TGTGCCAGCACCCGCCTGAGGTGGGGTCAGCCCCAGCATTTT,TRBV28,TRBJ1-5,-,-
CASTPRPSEGEKLFF,TGTGCCAGCACCCCGCGGCCTAGCGAGGGGGAAAAACTGTTTTTT,TRBV6-2/TRBV6-3,TRBJ1-4,-,-
CASSPSGQGAYEQYF,TGTGCCAGCAGCCCCTCGGGACAGGGGGCCTACGAGCAGTACTTC,TRBV12-3/TRBV12-4,TRBJ2-7,-,TRBD1